These 26 T cell receptor beta chains were sequenced from one sample in a study of T cell responses to AZD1222 COVID-19 vaccine. Method: immunoSEQ multiplex PCR; TCRdb's copy keeps in-frame clones and lacks some. Seen here are about 130,000 clones, 85% to 90% observed once, and the top ten hold roughly 12%. Source: peripheral blood, taken on day 0 of AZD1222 vaccination. The receptor source for this set is an adult in good health.

The gene calls are TRBV19 and TRBJ1-1, with D possibly matching TRBD1 (5 bases). The CDR3 has 15 residues. The germline CDR1 and CDR2 sequences are LNHDA and SQIVND (reference sequence). Trimming stripped 5 bases from V and 0 bases from J, with 13 bases between. CDR3 in DNA: TGTGCCAGTAGTGTAAACAGGAGATTGAACACTGAAGCTTTCTTT. Amino acids: CASSVNRRLNTEAFF.

This clone appeared a single time. V and J are TRBV7-9 and TRBJ2-1, with D perhaps TRBD2 (6 bases). Germline CDR1 SEHNR, CDR2 FQNEAQ (reference sequence). The CDR3 consists of 12 residues. Trimming removed 9 bases at V and 7 bases at J, with 13 bases between. CDR3 nucleotides: TGTGCCAGGGAAACGGCGGGAAATGAGCAGTTCTTC. Translation gives CARETAGNEQFF.

This chain connects TRBV7-2 to TRBJ2-3; 11 bases agree with TRBD2. Germline CDR1 SGHTA, CDR2 FQGNSA. V lost 1 base to trimming and J lost 2 bases; unmatched junction nucleotides: 8. This CDR3 region has 18 residues. Here the CDR3 reads CASSLVTASGGNTDTQYF. CDR3 coding DNA: TGTGCCAGCAGCTTAGTCACGGCTAGCGGGGGGAACACAGATACGCAGTATTTT.

V gene TRBV7-2 combines with J gene TRBJ2-2; D is perhaps TRBD1 (5 bases). This CDR3 region has 13 residues. Trimming took off 2 bases at V and 6 bases at J, with 7 bases between the two ends. Germline V gives CDR1 SGHTA, CDR2 FQGNSA. As DNA, the CDR3 is TGTGCCAGCAGCTTAAAAGGGGCCGGGGAGCTGTTTTTT. Its protein product is CASSLKGAGELFF.

This chain uses TRBV11-2 with TRBJ2-2, with 7 bases lining up with TRBD2. The trim removed 5 bases at V and 6 bases at J, leaving 12 bases unmatched. This CDR3 comprises 16 residues. The germline V gene encodes CDR1 SGHAT and CDR2 FQNNGV. CDR3 protein: CASSLAWTSWSGELFF. CDR3 nucleotides: TGTGCCAGCAGCCTCGCATGGACTAGTTGGTCCGGGGAGCTGTTTTTT.

V usage is TRBV9 and J usage is TRBJ1-2, with 8 bases lining up with TRBD1. The CDR3 is made up of 15 amino acids. With V trimmed by 0 bases and J by 7 bases, 8 bases remained unmatched. Germline values: CDR1 SGDLS, CDR2 YYNGEE. CDR3: CASSVVNQGAGGYTF. In DNA form, the CDR3 reads TGTGCCAGCAGCGTAGTCAATCAGGGGGCCGGTGGCTACACCTTC.

The V and J genes are TRBV28 and TRBJ1-5, with 8 bases matching TRBD1. Germline CDR1 reads MDHEN; CDR2 reads SYDVKM. This CDR3 region has 15 residues. V lost 6 bases and J lost 3; bases outside the gene matches: 7. The CDR3 DNA is TGTGCCAGCAGCTCCCGGGACAGGAACAATCAGCCCCAGCATTTT. Protein product: CASSSRDRNNQPQHF.

The chain joins TRBV11-2 to TRBJ1-1; no reliable D call. This CDR3 comprises 13 residues. Germline CDR1 and CDR2: SGHAT and FQNNGV. V was trimmed by 3 bases and J by 6 bases, leaving 11 bases between them. CDR3 sequence reads: CASSFLDVSEAFF. The CDR3 DNA follows: TGTGCCAGCAGCTTCTTGGACGTCTCTGAAGCTTTCTTT.

This chain joins TRBV25-1 and TRBJ2-5; maybe TRBD1 (6 bases). The CDR3 is 16 residues long. V lost 2 bases to trimming and J lost 0 bases, with 13 bases between them. CDR1 and CDR2 (germline): MGHDK, SYGVNS. CDR3 in DNA: TGTGCCAGCAGTGAAGGACAGCTAGTGTACCAAGAGACCCAGTACTTC. It specifies CASSEGQLVYQETQYF.

This chain connects TRBV5-4 to TRBJ2-2; 11 nucleotides agree with TRBD2. The CDR3 contains 15 residues. V lost 6 bases and J lost 5; bases outside the gene matches: 6. Germline assignment: CDR1 SGHNT and CDR2 YYREEE (reference sequence). In DNA form, the CDR3 reads TGTGCCAGCACCACAGGGACTAGCGGAACCGGGGAGCTGTTTTTT. It translates to CASTTGTSGTGELFF.

This clone was found once. The rearrangement links TRBV6-1 to TRBJ2-7, with no clear D. Per the germline V gene, CDR1 is MNHNS and CDR2 is SASEGT. This CDR3 comprises 16 residues. The V gene lost 0 bases and the J gene lost 2 bases, with 14 bases spanning the gap. The CDR3 region is CASSEAPGILTYEQYF. CDR3 coding DNA: TGTGCCAGCAGTGAAGCGCCTGGAATCCTGACCTACGAGCAGTACTTC.

V is TRBV28 and J is TRBJ2-7; 12 bases are a match to TRBD2. J was trimmed by 1 base and V by 7 bases; bases with no gene match: 5. The CDR3 totals 15 residues. Germline V lookup: CDR1 MDHEN, CDR2 SYDVKM. In nucleotides, the CDR3 is TGTGCCAGCACCCTGACTAGCGGGGGTTCCTACGAGCAGTACTTC. Translated: CASTLTSGGSYEQYF.

The rearrangement uses TRBV18 and TRBJ2-7; 7 bases fit TRBD2. Germline assignment: CDR1 KGHSH and CDR2 LQKENI. CDR3 length equals 16 residues. J lost 3 bases, V lost 6 bases, and 14 bases had no gene match. The chain's CDR3 is CASSENGGWEYYEQYF. The CDR3, as DNA: TGTGCCAGCTCGGAAAACGGGGGGTGGGAATACTACGAGCAGTACTTC.

The CDR3 is CAIRASGSSYEQYF. For the CDR3, the DNA is TGTGCCATCAGGGCTAGCGGGAGTAGTTACGAGCAGTACTTC. The rearrangement joins TRBV10-3 to TRBJ2-7; 10 nucleotides align to TRBD2. V trimming: 6 bases; J trimming: 4 bases; junction bases outside the gene matches: 6. Germline CDR1 and CDR2: ENHRY and SYGVKD. CDR3 length equals 14 residues.

The chain links TRBV10-3 to TRBJ2-2; TRBD2 matches 12 bases. With V trimmed by 3 bases and J by 4 bases, 6 bases remained unmatched. The CDR3 is made up of 17 amino acids. CDR1 and CDR2 from the germline V gene are ENHRY and SYGVKD. The CDR3 coding sequence is TGTGCCATCAGTGACCTAGCGGGGGGGCCGGGCACCGGGGAGCTGTTTTTT. This encodes CAISDLAGGPGTGELFF.

V usage is TRBV5-1 and J usage is TRBJ1-4, with 7 nucleotides matching TRBD1. V lost 4 bases and J lost 13; bases outside the gene matches: 7. CDR3 size: 12 residues. Germline V CDR1 and CDR2: SGHRS, YFSETQ. CDR3 sequence reads: CASSDTGEGLFF. CDR3 DNA: TGCGCCAGCAGCGATACAGGGGAAGGACTGTTTTTT.

This chain connects TRBV9 to TRBJ1-1; TRBD1 matches at 8 bases. The junction had 8 bases not matched to a gene; V was cut back by 3 bases and J by 4 bases. This CDR3 comprises 15 residues. Germline V gene data show CDR1 as SGDLS and CDR2 as YYNGEE. The CDR3 DNA reads as TGTGCCAGCAGCGAAACACAGGGGGGGTTCACTGAAGCTTTCTTT. This sequence encodes CASSETQGGFTEAFF. Using reference TRBV9 and TRBJ1-1 for the parts outside the CDR3, the full variable domain is DSGVTQTPKHLITATGQRVTLRCSPRSGDLSVYWYQQSLDQGLQFLIQYYNGEERAKGNILERFSAQQFPDLHSELNLSSLELGDSALYFCASSETQGGFTEAFFGQGTRLTVV.

This clone appeared once. The chain joins TRBV29-1 to TRBJ1-2, with unresolved D. The length of the CDR3 is 12 residues. Between the trimmed V and J ends, which lost 0 bases and 8 bases, there was a span of 10 bases. Germline V gives CDR1 SQVTM, CDR2 ANQGSEA. The CDR3 DNA sequence: TGCAGCGTTGAAGAGCCCGGGGTCGGCTACACCTTC. Encoded protein: CSVEEPGVGYTF.

This clone appeared a single time. The V and J genes are TRBV7-2 and TRBJ1-4; D is ambiguous. The CDR3 is 15 residues long. With 1 base removed from V and 3 bases from J, the gap between germline ends came to 9 bases. The germline gives CDR1 SGHTA, CDR2 FQGNSA. The CDR3 loop reads CASSLVVPANEKLFF. As DNA, the CDR3 is TGTGCCAGCAGCTTAGTTGTGCCTGCTAATGAAAAACTGTTTTTT.

The chain carries TRBV5-1 and TRBJ2-1; D is uncertain. Germline CDR1 reads SGHRS; CDR2 reads YFSETQ. V dropped 0 bases and J dropped 7 bases, with 5 bases sitting between them. This CDR3 spans 12 amino acids. The DNA for the CDR3 is TGCGCCAGCAGCTTGGCCAGGAATGAGCAGTTCTTC. Its protein is CASSLARNEQFF.

V usage is TRBV5-6 and J usage is TRBJ1-5; no definite D call. Germline V gene sequence: CDR1 SGHDT, CDR2 YYEEEE. Trimming left V 0 bases short and J 3 bases short, with 7 bases between. The CDR3 has 14 amino acids. The CDR3 region has the DNA TGTGCCAGCAGCTTGGCCGGGGACAATCAGCCCCAGCATTTT. Translating gives CASSLAGDNQPQHF.

The rearrangement links TRBV28 to TRBJ2-2; 11 bases match TRBD2. The CDR3 loop spans 19 amino acids. Germline V CDR1 and CDR2: MDHEN, SYDVKM. The V gene end was trimmed by 3 bases and the J gene end by 0 bases; junction bases not matched to a gene: 9. CDR3 loop: CASSLLLGTSGTNTGELFF. The CDR3 DNA follows: TGTGCCAGCAGTTTGCTACTTGGGACTAGCGGAACGAACACCGGGGAGCTGTTTTTT.

This clone was recorded a few times. V usage is TRBV7-9 and J usage is TRBJ2-7; TRBD2 agrees at 9 bases. This CDR3 has 13 amino acids. Germline loops: CDR1 SEHNR, CDR2 FQNEAQ (reference sequence). V was pared by 5 bases and J by 12 bases, with 11 bases of the junction left unmatched. The CDR3 is CASSPSMGSGRYF. The DNA for the CDR3 is TGTGCCAGCAGCCCCTCGATGGGTAGCGGGAGGTACTTC.

In the case of this clone: The conserved phenylalanine or tryptophan is not found at the CDR3 terminus, so this likely reflects a read error. Because the CDR3's place on the DNA is in doubt, the DNA is left out and the CDR3 is given as listed by TCRdb. The rearrangement links TRBV11-2 to TRBJ2-7; the table assigns TRBD1, which was not confirmed against the DNA. Germline V CDR1 and CDR2: SGHAT, FQNNGV. The CDR3 contains 9 residues when both ends are counted. This CDR3 is CASSLRWTT.

The genes are TRBV9 and TRBJ2-2; 7 nucleotides match TRBD2. The V gene end was trimmed by 3 bases and the J gene end by 3 bases; junction bases not matched to a gene: 2. The CDR3 loop spans 14 amino acids. Germline CDR1 is SGDLS and CDR2 is YYNGEE. The CDR3 coding sequence is TGTGCCAGCAGCGCGCGGGAGCACACCGGGGAGCTGTTTTTT. Translation: CASSAREHTGELFF.

V is TRBV5-1 and J is TRBJ1-1, with TRBD1 as a possible D gene (5 bases). Germline V gene lookup returns CDR1 SGHRS and CDR2 YFSETQ. The length of the CDR3 is 18 residues. V was clipped by 1 base and J by 8 bases, with 27 bases between them. The chain's CDR3 is CASSLRARPLTEQREAFF. The DNA of the CDR3 is TGCGCCAGCAGCTTGCGCGCCCGGCCCCTGACAGAACAAAGGGAAGCTTTCTTT.